The 30 T cell receptor beta chains in this list originate from one sample, sequenced in a study of early T cells in non-severe SARS-CoV-2 infection (dated by TCRdb to 2020 to 2022). Library preparation was by 5' RACE. The sample was run on a NextSeq 500. The public reads were reprocessed in TCRdb via fastp at Q25 and MiXCR, keeping in-frame beta chains. When rows share a CDR3 protein, they turn into one entry using the most common DNA and genes. A total of some 66,000 distinct CDR3 sequences appear in this sample, roughly 13% of them only once. The top ten clones comprise roughly 5% of the sample. The sequencing sample was made of whole blood. Receptors were obtained from an adult who was a healthcare worker with PCR-confirmed SARS-CoV-2 infection or an uninfected control (not recorded which).

This clonotype was found many times. The chain combines TRBV24-1 with TRBJ2-2, with D possibly being TRBD1 (5 bases). Deletions cut 4 bases from V and 3 bases from J, with 5 bases between. This CDR3 has 13 amino acids. Looked up from germline, CDR1 is KGHDR and CDR2 is SFDVKD. The CDR3 reads CATSETDTGELFF. CDR3 sequence (DNA): TGTGCCACCAGTGAGACAGACACCGGGGAGCTGTTTTTT.

In this sample, this clonotype turned up many times. The chain employs TRBV27 and TRBJ1-5, with D possibly being TRBD1 (5 bases). Trimming pared 6 bases from V and 0 bases from J, leaving 12 bases between. The CDR3 is 15 amino acids. Germline V CDR1 and CDR2: MNHEY, SMNVEV (reference sequence). CDR3 in DNA: TGTGCCAGCAGACAGACAGTTATTAGCAATCAGCCCCAGCATTTT. This codes for CASRQTVISNQPQHF.

The chain uses TRBV29-1 and TRBJ2-7; 8 nucleotides align to TRBD2. The germline gives CDR1 SQVTM, CDR2 ANQGSEA. V shed 4 bases and J 0 bases; nucleotides not matched to a gene: 5. This CDR3 has 14 residues. The DNA for the CDR3 is TGCAGCGTTGCACTAGCGGCATCCTCCTACGAGCAGTACTTC. Residues: CSVALAASSYEQYF.

This clonotype showed up many times. CDR3 sequence reads: CASSLTPGGADTGELFF. In nucleotides, the CDR3 is TGTGCCAGCAGCTTAACCCCTGGCGGGGCGGACACCGGGGAGCTGTTTTTT. The chain uses TRBV7-9 and TRBJ2-2; perhaps TRBD2 as D (6 bases). The CDR3 is made up of 17 amino acids. Germline CDR1 and CDR2: SEHNR and FQNEAQ (reference sequence). Trimming took 2 bases from V and 3 from J, leaving 16 bases between them. Looking up the rest from reference TRBV7-9 and TRBJ2-2 gives the full variable domain: DTGVSQNPRHKITKRGQNVTFRCDPISEHNRLYWYRQTLGQGPEFLTYFQNEAQLEKSRLLSDRFSAERPKGSFSTLEIQRTEQGDSAMYLCASSLTPGGADTGELFFGEGSRLTVL.

This clonotype was counted many times. V gene TRBV2 combines with J gene TRBJ2-1; D may match TRBD1 or TRBD2 (5 bases each). The CDR3 totals 16 residues. Per the germline V gene, CDR1 is SNHLY and CDR2 is FYNNEI. The V end was cut by 6 bases, the J end by 6 bases, with 21 bases between. The CDR3 loop reads CASRGSGSPGANEQFF. DNA for the CDR3: TGTGCCAGCAGGGGATCTGGAAGTCCCGGGGCCAATGAGCAGTTCTTC.

This rearrangement joins TRBV18 to TRBJ2-3; unclear D gene. The V gene lost 6 bases and the J gene lost 6 bases, with 13 bases spanning the gap. The CDR3 runs to 13 residues. Germline values: CDR1 KGHSH, CDR2 LQKENI. The CDR3 loop reads CASSPSGVDTQYF. The CDR3 bases are TGTGCCAGCTCCCCATCTGGCGTTGATACGCAGTATTTT.

The chain has TRBV21-1 and TRBJ2-2; the table's D call of TRBD1 was not tested on the DNA. TRBV21-1 is flagged as a pseudogene. The CDR3 totals 15 residues. Here the CDR3 DNA reads TGTGCCAGCAGCCCCCCGGGCAGGGGTGGCGGGGAGCTGTTTTTT. This encodes CASSPPGRGGGELFF.

The V gene is TRBV7-9, the J gene TRBJ2-1; D is possibly TRBD1 (5 bases). This CDR3 spans 15 amino acids. Trimming took 5 bases from V and 6 from J, leaving 17 bases between them. Germline V CDR1 and CDR2: SEHNR, FQNEAQ (reference sequence). In DNA, the CDR3 is TGTGCCAGCAGCCGGTTCGCGCTTAGGGGCAATGAGCAGTTCTTC. This sequence encodes CASSRFALRGNEQFF.

The V call is TRBV6-1, the J call TRBJ2-7, with 10 positions matching TRBD1. V was clipped by 3 bases and J by 7 bases; unmatched bases: 9. CDR1 is MNHNS, CDR2 SASEGT, per germline. This CDR3 contains 15 residues. The CDR3 DNA is TGTGCCAGCAGTGACGCCGGGACAGGGGTGGGGGAGCAGTACTTC. Encoded protein: CASSDAGTGVGEQYF.

J is TRBJ1-6 and V is TRBV7-2; perhaps TRBD1 as D (5 bases). V was cut by 10 bases and J by 15 bases, with 16 bases left in between. Germline CDR1 is SGHTA and CDR2 is FQGNSA. The CDR3 contains 11 residues. The CDR3 DNA reads TGTGCCACCAAACCCGGGACGATCCTCCACTTT. It is translated as CATKPGTILHF.

In this sample, this clonotype turned up many times. The V and J genes are TRBV7-6 and TRBJ2-7, with TRBD2 identical over 9 bases. V was clipped by 5 bases and J by 2 bases; unmatched bases: 4. Germline V gene data show CDR1 as SGHVS and CDR2 as FNYEAQ. The CDR3 sequence is 14 residues long. This CDR3 reads CASSASGTAYEQYF. The CDR3 DNA sequence: TGTGCCAGCAGCGCTAGCGGGACAGCCTACGAGCAGTACTTC.

Many counts were recorded for this clonotype. The chain joins TRBV29-1 to TRBJ1-2; 9 bases are shared with TRBD1. Trimming removed 6 bases from V and 0 bases from J; junction bases left unmatched: 2. Germline lookup yields CDR1 SQVTM and CDR2 ANQGSEA. This CDR3 region has 13 residues. The CDR3 nucleotides read TGCAGCGTCCGGGACAGGGCTAACTATGGCTACACCTTC. Residues: CSVRDRANYGYTF.

This clonotype was observed a handful of times. J is TRBJ2-4 and V is TRBV29-1; D is perhaps TRBD1 or TRBD2 (6 bases each). This CDR3 comprises 18 residues. V shed 3 bases and J shed 0 bases, with 21 bases lying between them. The germline V gene encodes CDR1 SQVTM and CDR2 ANQGSEA. The CDR3 is CSVESGGLNPLAKNIQYF. The CDR3 nucleotides read TGCAGCGTTGAGTCCGGGGGCTTAAACCCGCTAGCCAAAAACATTCAGTACTTC.

This clonotype was seen only a few times. This chain uses TRBV18 with TRBJ2-3; D is perhaps TRBD2 (6 bases). This CDR3 spans 16 amino acids. CDR1 KGHSH and CDR2 LQKENI come from the germline V gene. V lost 5 bases and J 7 bases, leaving 22 bases between the germline ends. CDR3 loop: CASSSILAGIGNTQYF. CDR3 DNA sequence: TGTGCCAGCTCATCTATACTAGCAGGGATCGGAAATACGCAGTATTTT. The variable domain in full, with the rest retrieved from reference TRBV18 and TRBJ2-3, is NAGVMQNPRHLVRRRGQEARLRCSPMKGHSHVYWYRQLPEEGLKFMVYLQKENIIDESGMPKERFSAEFPKEGPSILRIQQVVRGDSAAYFCASSSILAGIGNTQYFGPGTRLTVL.

Ten or more counts support this clonotype. The chain couples TRBV7-2 to TRBJ2-7, with 14 bases matching TRBD2. The CDR3 contains 15 residues. The V gene's germline CDR1 is SGHTA and CDR2 FQGNSA. Unmatched junction bases numbered 12, after V lost 5 bases and J lost 12 bases. The DNA of the CDR3 is TGTGCCAGCAGCCCCGCCGGGACTAGCGGGAGAGGGGCGTACTTC. This codes for CASSPAGTSGRGAYF. Using reference TRBV7-2 and TRBJ2-7 for the parts outside the CDR3, the full variable domain is GAGVSQSPSNKVTEKGKDVELRCDPISGHTALYWYRQSLGQGLEFLIYFQGNSAPDKSGLPSDRFSAERTGGSVSTLTIQRTQQEDSAVYLCASSPAGTSGRGAYFGPGTRLTVT.

This sequence joins TRBV11-3 and TRBJ2-7; D gene uncertain. Germline CDR1 and CDR2: SGHNT and YENEEA. Trimming took 4 bases from V and 3 from J, leaving 13 bases between them. The length of the CDR3 is 14 residues. CDR3 amino acids: CASSSSRIGYEQYF. For the CDR3, the DNA is TGTGCCAGCAGCTCCAGTAGAATTGGCTACGAGCAGTACTTC.

This clonotype was recorded many times. V gene TRBV20-1 combines with J gene TRBJ2-2, with D perhaps TRBD2 (6 bases). This CDR3 is 12 amino acids long. V was clipped by 6 bases and J by 4 bases, with 9 bases between them. Germline V CDR1 and CDR2: DFQATT, SNEGSKA (reference sequence). Here the CDR3 DNA reads TGCAGTGCGGGGCGGGGCACCGGGGAGCTGTTTTTT. Protein sequence: CSAGRGTGELFF.

The V call is TRBV6-5, the J call TRBJ1-6; D is unresolved. Trimming stripped 10 bases from V and 4 bases from J, with 14 bases between. CDR3 length equals 14 residues. Germline V gene data show CDR1 as MNHEY and CDR2 as SVGAGI. The CDR3 region has the DNA TGTGCCACCTCCGGCAGAGCATATAATTCACCCCTCCACTTT. Translating it yields CATSGRAYNSPLHF.

There are a few counts of this clonotype. The V and J genes are TRBV10-3 and TRBJ2-2, with a possible D match to TRBD1 (6 bases). CDR1 and CDR2 from the germline V gene are ENHRY and SYGVKD. The CDR3 is 12 residues long. V lost 6 bases, J lost 6 bases, and 8 bases lay in between. The CDR3 DNA reads as TGTGCCATCAGGTCAGGGGCCGGGGAGCTGTTTTTT. It encodes CAIRSGAGELFF.

This clonotype was seen many times. The chain has TRBV7-2 and TRBJ2-2, with D possibly TRBD2 on 5 matching bases. CDR3 length: 14 residues. V gave up 5 bases and J gave up 9 bases, with 16 bases separating them. Germline V gives CDR1 SGHTA, CDR2 FQGNSA. CDR3 amino acids: CASSPGLSNRELFF. CDR3 coding DNA: TGTGCCAGCAGCCCCGGACTCTCTAACAGGGAGCTGTTTTTT.

V gene TRBV29-1 combines with J gene TRBJ2-7; 14 bases match TRBD2. This CDR3 has 15 residues. In germline, CDR1 is SQVTM, CDR2 ANQGSEA. V dropped 7 bases and J dropped 4; count of bases not matched to a gene: 9. CDR3 nucleotide sequence: TGCAGCGCTCTCGGACTAGCGGGAGGTTCTTACGAGCAGTACTTC. This sequence encodes CSALGLAGGSYEQYF.

V gene TRBV19 combines with J gene TRBJ2-2, with 9 positions matching TRBD1. V trimming: 6 bases; J trimming: 2 bases; junction bases outside the gene matches: 4. The CDR3 is 15 amino acids. Germline CDR1 reads LNHDA; CDR2 reads SQIVND (reference sequence). The CDR3 is CASRQTGGNTGELFF. CDR3 nucleotide sequence: TGTGCCAGTAGGCAGACAGGGGGAAACACCGGGGAGCTGTTTTTT.

The sample holds a few counts of this clonotype. The rearrangement uses TRBV6-1 and TRBJ2-4; TRBD1 matches at 7 bases. Germline values: CDR1 MNHNS, CDR2 SASEGT. V dropped 6 bases and J dropped 7; count of bases not matched to a gene: 12. The CDR3 totals 15 residues. The CDR3 coding sequence is TGTGCCAGCAGCCGAGGACTGACAGGGCTGAACATTCAGTACTTC. This sequence encodes CASSRGLTGLNIQYF.

This clonotype was detected ten times or more. The V call is TRBV5-1, the J call TRBJ2-5; D is unresolved. The V end lost 7 bases, the J end lost 0 bases, and 4 bases lay between the germline ends. The CDR3 consists of 11 residues. From germline, CDR1 is SGHRS and CDR2 YFSETQ. The CDR3 nucleotides are TGCGCCAGCGAAGACCAAGAGACCCAGTACTTC. Residues: CASEDQETQYF.

This clonotype has ten or more counts. At one end, the junction sequence differs from germline, possibly due to a read error. The gene calls are TRBV11-2 and TRBJ1-2; no clear D. The CDR3 loop spans 14 amino acids. The germline CDR1 and CDR2 sequences are SGHAT and FQNNGV. CDR3 nucleotides: TGTGCCAGCAGCCTAGACAACGGGAACGGTGGCTACACCTTC. This translates into CASSLDNGNGGYTF.

This clonotype was detected ten times or more. The CDR3 region has the DNA TGCGCCAGCAGCTTGGGTCGGGGGCGCCAGGACACCGGGGAGCTGTTTTTT. Translating it yields CASSLGRGRQDTGELFF. The chain has TRBV5-1 and TRBJ2-2, with D perhaps given as TRBD1 or TRBD2 (6 bases each). The CDR3 length is 17 residues. Germline V gives CDR1 SGHRS, CDR2 YFSETQ. Trimming removed 0 bases at V and 3 bases at J, with 15 bases between.

This clonotype was counted ten times or more. The CDR3, as DNA: TGTGCCAGCAAGACGGGACAGAGGACAGATACGCAGTATTTT. This codes for CASKTGQRTDTQYF. This sequence joins TRBV2 and TRBJ2-3, with 7 bases fitting TRBD1. After removal of 7 bases from V and 3 bases from J, the junction contained 7 bases not matched to a gene. In germline, CDR1 is SNHLY, CDR2 FYNNEI. The CDR3 has 14 residues. The full variable domain, rest sourced from reference TRBV2 and TRBJ2-3, is EPEVTQTPSHQVTQMGQEVILRCVPISNHLYFYWYRQILGQKVEFLVSFYNNEISEKSEIFDDQFSVERPDGSNFTLKIRSTKLEDSAMYFCASKTGQRTDTQYFGPGTRLTVL.

This clonotype was counted only a few times. This rearrangement joins TRBV10-2 to TRBJ2-7; D possibly corresponds to TRBD2 (6 bases). Germline V CDR1 and CDR2: WSHSY, SAAADI. This CDR3 region has 14 residues. Between the trimmed V and J ends, which lost 6 bases and 2 bases, there was a span of 14 bases. Here the CDR3 reads CASSPGGQTYEQYF. The DNA for the CDR3 is TGCGCCAGCAGCCCCGGGGGTCAGACCTACGAGCAGTACTTC.

This clonotype was seen repeatedly, ten times or more. The chain joins TRBV18 to TRBJ1-1; TRBD1 matches 7 bases. CDR3 length: 15 amino acids. Germline V gives CDR1 KGHSH, CDR2 LQKENI. V was pared by 3 bases and J by 3 bases, with 7 bases of the junction left unmatched. For the CDR3, the DNA is TGTGCCAGCTCACCGACGACAGGGTCTGACACTGAAGCTTTCTTT. It codes for CASSPTTGSDTEAFF.

This clonotype has a handful of counts. This chain uses TRBV5-1 with TRBJ1-6; D remains unclear. The CDR3 totals 15 residues. The germline V gene has CDR1 SGHRS and CDR2 YFSETQ. Trimming took 5 bases from V and 2 from J, leaving 11 bases between them. Here the CDR3 DNA reads TGCGCCAGCAGACTCCAGGAGACCTATAATTCACCCCTCCACTTT. Its translation is CASRLQETYNSPLHF. The full variable domain, rest sourced from reference TRBV5-1 and TRBJ1-6, is KAGVTQTPRYLIKTRGQQVTLSCSPISGHRSVSWYQQTPGQGLQFLFEYFSETQRNKGNFPGRFSGRQFSNSRSEMNVSTLELGDSALYLCASRLQETYNSPLHFGNGTRLTVT.